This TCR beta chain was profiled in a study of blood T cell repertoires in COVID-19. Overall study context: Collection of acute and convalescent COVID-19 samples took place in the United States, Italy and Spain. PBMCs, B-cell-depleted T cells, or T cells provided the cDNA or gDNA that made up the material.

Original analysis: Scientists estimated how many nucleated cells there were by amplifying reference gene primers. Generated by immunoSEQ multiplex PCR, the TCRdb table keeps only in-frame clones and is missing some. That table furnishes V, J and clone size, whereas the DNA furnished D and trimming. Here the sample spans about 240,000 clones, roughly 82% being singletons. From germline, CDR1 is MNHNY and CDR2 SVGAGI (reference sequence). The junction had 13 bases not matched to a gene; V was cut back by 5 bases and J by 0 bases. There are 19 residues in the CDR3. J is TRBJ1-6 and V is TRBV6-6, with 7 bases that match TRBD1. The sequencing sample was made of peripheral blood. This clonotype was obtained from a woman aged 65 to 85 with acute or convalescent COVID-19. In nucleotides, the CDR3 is TGTGCCAGCAGTCCCAGGGGGTCTTTACTAAGCTCCTATAATTCACCCCTCCACTTT. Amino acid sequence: CASSPRGSLLSSYNSPLHF.